These 20 T cell receptor beta chains were sequenced from one sample in a study. TCRdb reanalysed the 5' RACE reads using MiXCR and keeps one entry per CDR3 protein. The sample has about 54,000 distinct CDR3 sequences, over 15% seen once. Material: naive CD4+ T cells sorted from blood. Subset here: naive CD4+ T cells, CD4+CD45RA+CD25-. All receptors derive from a female donor with breast cancer.

In this sample, this clonotype turned up many times. This rearrangement joins TRBV29-1 to TRBJ2-7; D ambiguous. Germline CDR1 SQVTM, CDR2 ANQGSEA. V lost 4 bases and J lost 2, with 9 bases in between. The CDR3 sequence is 12 residues long. CDR3 nucleotide sequence: TGCAGCGTTGTGGCAGGCCCCTACGAGCAGTACTTC. Translation gives CSVVAGPYEQYF.

This clonotype was observed at least ten times. V usage is TRBV20-1 and J usage is TRBJ2-7; maybe TRBD2 (5 bases). V was trimmed by 1 base and J by 3 bases, leaving 13 bases between them. Germline values: CDR1 DFQATT, CDR2 SNEGSKA (reference sequence). The CDR3 totals 14 residues. Here the CDR3 DNA reads TGCAGTGCTAGAGTAGAGCGGCCCAGCTACGAGCAGTACTTC. Residues: CSARVERPSYEQYF.

This clonotype was observed a few times. J is TRBJ1-5 and V is TRBV7-2; D is ambiguous. The CDR3 runs 16 residues. The ends were cut back, 4 bases at V and 2 bases at J, with 15 bases in the middle. Germline CDR1 reads SGHTA; CDR2 reads FQGNSA. The CDR3, as DNA: TGTGCCAGCAGCTCCTCTTTAGGAGCTCGCAATCAGCCCCAGCATTTT. Protein sequence: CASSSSLGARNQPQHF.

Here the CDR3 DNA reads TGCAGCGTGGCCGGGACAGGGGGCAAAAACATTCAGTACTTC. Protein: CSVAGTGGKNIQYF. V gene TRBV29-1 combines with J gene TRBJ2-4, with 11 nucleotides matching TRBD1. The CDR3 extends over 14 amino acids. The ends lost 6 bases at V and 3 bases at J; junction bases unmatched: 4. Germline CDR1 and CDR2: SQVTM and ANQGSEA.

This clonotype was counted between two and nine times. The chain is built from TRBV7-8 and TRBJ2-7; 7 nucleotides agree with TRBD2. The germline CDR1 and CDR2 sequences are SGHVS and FQNEAQ. V lost 2 bases, J lost 5 bases, and 3 bases stayed unmatched. The CDR3 length is 13 residues. CDR3 bases: TGTGCCAGCAGCTTACCTAGCGGAAACGAGCAGTACTTC. Protein: CASSLPSGNEQYF. Using reference TRBV7-8 and TRBJ2-7 for the parts outside the CDR3, the full variable domain is GAGVSQSPRYKVAKRGQDVALRCDPISGHVSLFWYQQALGQGPEFLTYFQNEAQLDKSGLPSDRFFAERPEGSVSTLKIQRTQQEDSAVYLCASSLPSGNEQYFGPGTRLTVT.

The sample holds many counts of this clonotype. V and J are TRBV7-3 and TRBJ2-1; 11 bases fit TRBD2. The junction had 15 bases not matched to a gene; V was cut back by 5 bases and J by 6 bases. The CDR3 spans 18 residues. Germline CDR1 and CDR2: SGHTA and FQGTGA. This CDR3 reads CASSLSPGLAASGNEQFF. Written as DNA, the CDR3 is TGTGCCAGCAGCCTTTCTCCGGGACTAGCGGCATCGGGCAATGAGCAGTTCTTC.

This clonotype was found many times. This sequence joins TRBV6-6 and TRBJ1-1, with 8 nucleotides matching TRBD1. Germline CDR1 and CDR2: MNHNY and SVGAGI (reference sequence). The CDR3 runs to 15 residues. The V gene end was trimmed by 4 bases and the J gene end by 4 bases; junction bases not matched to a gene: 8. This CDR3 is CASSSSGGGGTEAFF. CDR3 nucleotide sequence: TGTGCCAGCAGTTCTTCAGGGGGCGGCGGCACTGAAGCTTTCTTT.

The chain uses TRBV5-6 and TRBJ2-3; D is undetermined. The CDR3 is 14 residues long. Germline V gene data show CDR1 as SGHDT and CDR2 as YYEEEE. Trimming shortened V by 2 bases and J by 1 base, and 8 bases separated the two germline ends. For the CDR3, the DNA is TGTGCCAGCAGCTTCGGCCCTCGCACAGATACGCAGTATTTT. Protein: CASSFGPRTDTQYF.

The chain recombines TRBV5-1 with TRBJ2-2, with a tentative D call TRBD1 (6 bases). The CDR3 consists of 15 residues. Germline V CDR1 and CDR2: SGHRS, YFSETQ. With 3 bases removed from V and 4 bases from J, the gap between germline ends came to 13 bases. CDR3 in amino acids: CASSSTDSFTGELFF. As DNA, the CDR3 is TGCGCCAGCAGCTCCACGGACAGCTTCACCGGGGAGCTGTTTTTT.

This rearrangement joins TRBV15 to TRBJ2-3; 9 positions match TRBD2. CDR1 is LNHNV, CDR2 YYDKDF, per germline (reference sequence). This CDR3 comprises 16 residues. With 0 bases clipped from V and 3 bases from J, the junction kept 4 bases outside the gene matches. CDR3 protein: CATSREGGRGTDTQYF. CDR3 bases: TGTGCCACCAGCAGAGAGGGCGGGAGGGGAACAGATACGCAGTATTTT.

The J gene is TRBJ2-3, the V gene TRBV11-2, with 9 bases matching TRBD2. The CDR3 is 15 amino acids. The germline gives CDR1 SGHAT, CDR2 FQNNGV. The V and J ends lost 5 bases and 1 base, in that order; junction bases with no gene match: 4. CDR3 in amino acids: CASSLGLARTDTQYF. The CDR3 bases are TGTGCCAGCAGCCTAGGACTAGCGCGCACAGATACGCAGTATTTT.

This chain uses TRBV7-2 with TRBJ1-5; D is unclear. Germline V gene lookup returns CDR1 SGHTA and CDR2 FQGNSA. The CDR3 sequence is 15 residues long. V was pared by 0 bases and J by 5 bases, with 11 bases between. The CDR3 sequence is CASSLALGGDQPQHF. DNA of the CDR3: TGTGCCAGCAGCTTAGCCTTGGGAGGAGATCAGCCCCAGCATTTT.

This clonotype was detected a few times. V and J are TRBV29-1 and TRBJ1-1; D uncertain. Germline CDR1 is SQVTM and CDR2 is ANQGSEA. V was pared by 1 base and J by 7 bases, with 10 bases between. CDR3 length: 12 amino acids. The CDR3 DNA sequence: TGCAGCGTTGAAGGAGAGAAGGTTGAAGCTTTCTTT. It is translated as CSVEGEKVEAFF.

This chain joins TRBV5-1 and TRBJ2-5; weak D call: TRBD2 (7 bases). The CDR3 contains 14 residues. Germline loops: CDR1 SGHRS, CDR2 YFSETQ. Trimming shortened V by 7 bases and J by 2 bases, and 15 bases separated the two germline ends. CDR3 in DNA: TGCGCCAGCCGGATGGGAGGGGGGCAAGAGACCCAGTACTTC. It is translated as CASRMGGGQETQYF. Supplemented by reference TRBV5-1 and TRBJ2-5, the full variable domain reads KAGVTQTPRYLIKTRGQQVTLSCSPISGHRSVSWYQQTPGQGLQFLFEYFSETQRNKGNFPGRFSGRQFSNSRSEMNVSTLELGDSALYLCASRMGGGQETQYFGPGTRLLVL.

Concerning this clonotype: A read error may be the cause here, since a much bigger clone is one base away. Here the CDR3 omits its conserved ending phenylalanine or tryptophan, so a read error is the likely source. The J gene is TRBJ2-1, the V gene TRBV27, with 9 bases lining up with TRBD2. The CDR3 has 15 amino acids. Germline V CDR1 and CDR2: MNHEY, SMNVEV (reference sequence). J gave up 5 bases and V 6 bases, and 8 bases lay outside the gene matches. The CDR3 nucleotides are TGTGCCAGCAGAATAGCGGGAGTACTACACAATGAGCAGTTCGTC. Translated: CASRIAGVLHNEQFV.

V usage is TRBV11-2 and J usage is TRBJ1-1; a weak D match, TRBD1 (6 bases). Trimming removed 3 bases from V and 5 bases from J, with 13 bases in between. Germline-derived CDR1 and CDR2 are SGHAT and FQNNGV. This CDR3 region has 14 residues. CDR3 residues: CASSFAGALTEAFF. DNA for the CDR3: TGTGCCAGCAGCTTCGCGGGGGCCCTTACTGAAGCTTTCTTT.

About this clonotype: A much more abundant neighbour one base away suggests this may be a read error. The V gene is TRBV7-3, the J gene TRBJ1-1; D may be TRBD1 (5 bases). Trimming left V 5 bases short and J 9 bases short, with 16 bases between. CDR1 and CDR2 from the germline V gene are SGHTA and FQGTGA. This CDR3 contains 13 residues. DNA of the CDR3: TGTGCCAGCAGCGCAGGCTCCGGGGCACAAGCTTTCTTT. This codes for CASSAGSGAQAFF.

The chain joins TRBV5-1 to TRBJ1-1, with D possibly being TRBD1 (5 bases). The ends were cut back, 4 bases at V and 4 bases at J, with 11 bases in the middle. There are 13 residues in the CDR3. Germline lookup yields CDR1 SGHRS and CDR2 YFSETQ. The CDR3 spells CASSRGAGTEAFF. Here the CDR3 DNA reads TGCGCCAGCAGCCGAGGGGCAGGCACTGAAGCTTTCTTT.

This clonotype has more than one count but fewer than ten. The chain recombines TRBV15 with TRBJ2-7, with 8 bases that match TRBD1. Germline V gene sequence: CDR1 LNHNV, CDR2 YYDKDF (reference sequence). This CDR3 spans 14 amino acids. V was pared by 4 bases and J by 5 bases, with 7 bases of the junction left unmatched. CDR3 DNA sequence: TGTGCCACCAGCAACCGGGACAGGATCCACGAGCAGTACTTC. Amino acid sequence: CATSNRDRIHEQYF.

In the case of this clonotype: The junction departs from the called germline gene at one end, perhaps through a read error. This chain uses TRBV3-1 with TRBJ2-3, with D perhaps TRBD2 (6 bases). The CDR3 sequence is 14 residues long. Germline V gene lookup returns CDR1 LGHDT and CDR2 YNNKEL (reference sequence). CDR3 in amino acids: CANSQLASTDTQYF. The CDR3 DNA reads TGTGCCAACAGCCAACTAGCTAGCACAGATACGCAGTATTTT.